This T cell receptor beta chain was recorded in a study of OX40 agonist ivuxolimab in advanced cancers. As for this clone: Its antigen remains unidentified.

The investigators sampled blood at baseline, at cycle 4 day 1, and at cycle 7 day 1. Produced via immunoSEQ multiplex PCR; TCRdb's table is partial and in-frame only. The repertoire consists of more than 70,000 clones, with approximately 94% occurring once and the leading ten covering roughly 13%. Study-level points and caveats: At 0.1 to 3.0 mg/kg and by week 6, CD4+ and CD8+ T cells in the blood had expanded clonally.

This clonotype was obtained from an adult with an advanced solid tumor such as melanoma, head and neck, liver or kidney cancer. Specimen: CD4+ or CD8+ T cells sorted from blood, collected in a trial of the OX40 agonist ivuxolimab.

The chain's CDR3 is CASRGLGDIQYF. The CDR3, as DNA: TGTGCCAGCCGGGGGCTAGGAGACATTCAGTACTTC. This chain uses TRBV5-6 with TRBJ2-4; D could derive from TRBD1 or TRBD2 (6 bases each). Germline-derived CDR1 and CDR2 are SGHDT and YYEEEE. The CDR3 consists of 12 residues. Trimming stripped 7 bases from V and 8 bases from J, with 13 bases between.